This TCR beta chain was captured in a study of T cells in Graves' hyperthyroidism and ophthalmopathy (dated by TCRdb to between 2018 and 2021). About the full investigation: Peripheral blood samples were taken at initial diagnosis, before any treatment was given. To identify TCR V-J signatures that set the groups apart, the researchers used a discovery cohort of about a hundred patients, made up of 40 to 45 with Graves' ophthalmopathy and 57 with stable Graves' hyperthyroidism. Prospective prediction of ophthalmopathy was tested in an independent validation cohort consisting of 18 hyperthyroidism patients and over 15 patients who later progressed to ophthalmopathy. The roughly 100 discovery patients were divided at random into training and test sets in a 7:3 ratio. Thyroid tissue and blood T-cell repertoires from about six Graves' hyperthyroidism patients were also compared in the study. Once sampling was done, hyperthyroidism patients were given methimazole at a starting dose of 30 mg daily, whereas ophthalmopathy patients were given high-dose intravenous methylprednisolone. The paper reports TCR Vbeta CDR3 sequencing of about 140 peripheral blood samples: approximately 41 ophthalmopathy, about 75 hyperthyroidism and approximately 17 progressor patients.

Ophthalmopathy patients had moderately to severely active disease, with a Clinical Activity Score of 3 or more, a NOSPECS grade of 4 or more, and a disease duration of less than 3 months. Exclusion was applied to patients with uncontrolled infections, other autoimmune diseases, pregnancy or lactation. Diagnoses were established on the basis of clinical symptoms, serum thyroxine and TRAb, thyroid ultrasound, and orbital computed tomography. PBMCs were isolated from 10 ml of fresh peripheral blood by Ficoll-Paque density gradient centrifugation. Total RNA was extracted with Trizol reagent, and quality was checked on an Agilent 2100 Bioanalyzer. Points on this clonotype: Its antigen target is currently unknown. Within one base of it there is no much larger clone, and no base qualities were kept.

V drops 0 bases and J drops 0 bases, leaving 14 bases in between. The cysteine opens and the phenylalanine closes a CDR3 of 17 amino acids. Just the 51-base CDR3 DNA is kept, in frame starting at base 1. CDR1 and CDR2 are read off the germline V gene as SQVTM and ANQGSEA. The TCR beta CDR3 regions were amplified from the RNA transcripts. For the first round of RT-PCR on the TCR CDR3, the HTBI primer set was used together with the Qiagen OneStep RT-PCR kit. Libraries were constructed in a second round of multiplex PCR, after which size selection and purification were carried out. Sequencing of the libraries was done on an Illumina HiSeq2000 using paired-end 100 bp reads. The original methods were these. SOAPnuke was used to process the raw data, with reads discarded if the reads contained adapters or uncalled bases, had a mean Phred below 15, or lacked an exact constant-primer or identifier match. COPE v1.2.5 was used to merge the high-quality paired reads, and each unique nucleotide sequence was defined as a clonotype. MiTCR v1.1 was used to align the clonotypes against IMGT TRBV, TRBD and TRBJ reference segments. Only V-J combinations with frequency above 0.0001, covering about 99% of repertoires, were analysed. The TCS score was defined as the ratio of F50 (clonal expansion) to E x V (chaos), calculated using BLOSUM62-based TCRdist between CDR3 peptides within each V-J. Welch's t-statistics and random forest reduced fewer than 550 V-J features to 10 to 15, which were used in a naive Bayes classifier (R e1071). Starting from the raw public reads, TCRdb applied fastp trimming at Q25, assembled clones with MiXCR and retained in-frame beta chains. A single entry per CDR3 protein holds the most common genes and DNA from its merged rows. Here the V and J calls rest on TCRdb's processing, not on the authors' analysis. The sample table lists about 530,000 distinct CDR3 sequences, 17% of them with a count of one. Clones ranked in the top ten supply 15% to 20% of the sample.

Overall study results and their limits: Sample size was not statistically predetermined, and blinding of investigators to group allocation was not performed. In cross-validation, a model built on a 13 V-J signature told ophthalmopathy apart from stable hyperthyroidism with 85% to 90% sensitivity and approximately 84% specificity, and in testing the same model reached 80%/75%. During validation, the model predicted progression to ophthalmopathy a median of around 7 months ahead of onset, with almost 71% sensitivity and roughly 75% specificity. Most expanded thyroid clonotypes (frequency above 0.001) were also detected in blood, suggesting blood repertoires may reflect thyroid immune responses.

The TCR comes from a young woman with Graves' ophthalmopathy. This sequence uses TRBV29-1 and TRBJ1-4; the D segment cannot be called with confidence. Sequencing used blood. The CDR3 in this case is CSVEDWRPRSTNEKLFF. The nucleotide sequence is TGCAGCGTTGAAGATTGGAGACCCCGATCAACTAATGAAAAACTGTTTTTT.